The entry below describes one T cell receptor (beta chain). Its antigen is unknown. The CDR3 consists of 16 residues. V was pared by 1 base and J by 2 bases, with 15 bases between. In germline, CDR1 is SGHVS, CDR2 FQNEAQ. The protocol was immunoSEQ multiplex PCR, while the TCRdb copy is restricted to in-frame clones and leaves out a portion. The sample has 25,000 to 35,000 clones; less than 90% are singletons. This record belongs to a study of OX40 agonist ivuxolimab in advanced cancers. Looking at the study overall: The eligibility criteria allowed prior anti-PD-1, anti-PD-L1 or anti-CTLA-4 therapy, and approximately 38% had some. Study-wide findings and caveats: Among T cells, CD8+ cells averaged more expanded clones than CD4+ cells. People who partly responded at 0.1-3.0 mg/kg had some of the least clonal expansion seen.

This receptor was obtained from an adult with an advanced solid tumor such as melanoma, head and neck, liver or kidney cancer. The chain links TRBV7-8 to TRBJ2-7; D call uncertain. The sample was CD4+ or CD8+ T cells sorted from blood, taken in a trial of the OX40 agonist ivuxolimab. The CDR3 sequence: CASSLEGTDFAYEQYF. Here the CDR3 DNA reads TGTGCCAGCAGCTTAGAAGGTACCGACTTCGCCTACGAGCAGTACTTC.